The TCR beta chain under discussion was sequenced for a study of blood T cell repertoires in COVID-19. Generated by immunoSEQ multiplex PCR, the TCRdb table keeps only in-frame clones and is missing some. The sample gives 250,000 or so clones, 85% to 90% of which show up once; about 4% is in the top ten. This CDR3 spans 14 amino acids. Trimming took off 8 bases at V and 3 bases at J, with 14 bases between the two ends. Germline V gene data show CDR1 as LNHDA and CDR2 as SQIVND (reference sequence). This clonotype was obtained from a woman under 40 with acute COVID-19. This chain links TRBV19 with TRBJ2-1; the D gene is possibly TRBD1 (7 bases). Sample: PBMCs or T cells enriched from blood (not recorded which). The CDR3 DNA follows: TGTGCCAGTGGGGCGGGACAGCTCTACAATGAGCAGTTCTTC. This translates into CASGAGQLYNEQFF. The full variable domain, in which reference TRBV19 and TRBJ2-1 provide the parts outside the CDR3, is DGGITQSPKYLFRKEGQNVTLSCEQNLNHDAMYWYRQDPGQGLRLIYYSQIVNDFQKGDIAEGYSVSREKKESFPLTVTSAQKNPTAFYLCASGAGQLYNEQFFGPGTRLTVL.